These 18 T cell receptor beta chains share one sample of origin, sequenced in a study of cytomegalovirus exposure and HLA in healthy donors (dated by TCRdb to about 2017). Library preparation was by the immunoSEQ multiplex PCR assay. A mixture of 60 forward primers for TCR Vbeta segments and 13 reverse primers for TCR Jbeta segments was used in the multiplex PCR. TCRdb holds this immuneACCESS table with in-frame rearrangements only. Some clones are missing; in checked studies, unresolved V genes explain under half, and the rest has no known cause. For this sample the table gives 150,000 to 200,000 clones, of which roughly 78% were detected only once. Around 3.1% of the sample comes from the top ten. Sequenced sample: PBMCs. The receptors here all came from a woman aged 40 to 55 in good health and CMV-seronegative.

This sequence joins TRBV28 and TRBJ1-1, with D maybe TRBD1 (5 bases). The ends were cut back, 7 bases at V and 3 bases at J, with 18 bases in the middle. This CDR3 is built from 15 residues. The germline V gene has CDR1 MDHEN and CDR2 SYDVKM. CDR3 nucleotides: TGTGCCAGCATTCAAAGCCAGGGTAGGGACACTGAAGCTTTCTTT. Its protein product is CASIQSQGRDTEAFF.

There are a few counts of this clone. V is TRBV27 and J is TRBJ1-5, with D possibly TRBD1 on 5 matching bases. Germline V gene lookup returns CDR1 MNHEY and CDR2 SMNVEV (reference sequence). This CDR3 is built from 14 residues. Trimming took off 6 bases at V and 3 bases at J, with 12 bases between the two ends. CDR3 bases: TGTGCCAGCAGCTTTGGAGGGGACAATCAGCCCCAGCATTTT. Residues: CASSFGGDNQPQHF.

V is TRBV2 and J is TRBJ1-2, with D perhaps TRBD1 (5 bases). The germline V gene encodes CDR1 SNHLY and CDR2 FYNNEI. The CDR3 covers 12 residues. Between the trimmed V and J ends, which lost 7 bases and 8 bases, there was a span of 14 bases. This CDR3 reads CASNPLWGGYTF. The CDR3 DNA is TGTGCCAGCAACCCCCTTTGGGGCGGCTACACCTTC.

This chain uses TRBV9 with TRBJ1-1, with D possibly TRBD1 on 5 matching bases. This CDR3 is built from 14 residues. CDR1 is SGDLS and CDR2 is YYNGEE in the germline V gene. V was clipped by 3 bases and J by 1 base, with 10 bases between them. In nucleotides, the CDR3 is TGTGCCAGCAGCGGCAGGGCCACGAACACTGAAGCTTTCTTT. This encodes CASSGRATNTEAFF.

The DNA for the CDR3 is TGCGCCAGCAGCCAAGTGAGGGCAGGGAGGGCAGATACGCAGTATTTT. Its protein is CASSQVRAGRADTQYF. The chain carries TRBV4-1 and TRBJ2-3; TRBD2 agrees at 7 bases. Trimming at V came to 1 base and at J to 4 bases, leaving 8 bases not matched to a gene. Germline V gene data show CDR1 as MGHRA and CDR2 as YSYEKL. The length of the CDR3 is 16 residues.

The chain carries TRBV25-1 and TRBJ2-5, with 11 positions matching TRBD2. V shed 3 bases and J 2 bases; nucleotides not matched to a gene: 5. The CDR3 has 16 amino acids. Looked up from germline, CDR1 is MGHDK and CDR2 is SYGVNS. CDR3 region: CASSDISGGEQETQYF. The CDR3 DNA reads as TGTGCCAGCAGTGATATTAGCGGGGGGGAACAAGAGACCCAGTACTTC.

Points on this clone: Relative to the germline gene, one junction end is altered; a read error may explain this. The chain recombines TRBV7-2 with TRBJ2-7, with 9 nucleotides matching TRBD1. This CDR3 spans 14 amino acids. The germline gives CDR1 SGHTA, CDR2 FQGNSA. CDR3 sequence reads: CAGSTTTGGSEQYF. The CDR3 DNA reads TGTGCCGGCAGCACCACAACAGGGGGCTCTGAGCAGTACTTC.

The rearrangement links TRBV29-1 to TRBJ1-5; the D gene is possibly TRBD1 (5 bases). Germline CDR1 reads SQVTM; CDR2 reads ANQGSEA. Trimming pared 5 bases from V and 3 bases from J, leaving 11 bases between. The CDR3 is 13 residues long. The CDR3 is CSVLGQDNQPQHF. As DNA, the CDR3 is TGCAGCGTTCTTGGACAAGACAATCAGCCCCAGCATTTT.

The J gene is TRBJ2-4, the V gene TRBV27; possibly TRBD1 for D (5 bases). CDR1 is MNHEY, CDR2 SMNVEV, per germline (reference sequence). V was clipped by 4 bases and J by 5 bases, with 12 bases between them. The CDR3 consists of 14 residues. The CDR3 nucleotides read TGTGCCAGCAGTTACGGACAAACTGAAAACATTCAGTACTTC. This encodes CASSYGQTENIQYF.

The chain combines TRBV5-1 with TRBJ2-1, with a weak D call TRBD2 (6 bases). The CDR3 runs 18 residues. Trimming shortened V by 4 bases and J by 4 bases, and 24 bases separated the two germline ends. The germline V gene has CDR1 SGHRS and CDR2 YFSETQ. CDR3 in amino acids: CASSPHEAGGYIYNEQFF. The CDR3 DNA sequence: TGCGCCAGCAGCCCCCATGAGGCCGGGGGTTACATTTACAATGAGCAGTTCTTC.

The rearrangement uses TRBV4-1 and TRBJ1-5, with TRBD1 as a possible D gene (5 bases). Between the trimmed V and J ends, which lost 0 bases and 7 bases, there was a span of 10 bases. CDR1 is MGHRA and CDR2 is YSYEKL in the germline V gene. The CDR3 sequence is 14 residues long. DNA of the CDR3: TGCGCCAGCAGCCAAGAACCAGGGCGGCAGCCCCAGCATTTT. The encoded protein is CASSQEPGRQPQHF.

This clone was seen only a few times. The J gene is TRBJ2-3, the V gene TRBV19; TRBD2 matches 15 bases. The CDR3 loop spans 18 amino acids. Per the germline V gene, CDR1 is LNHDA and CDR2 is SQIVND (reference sequence). The V gene end was trimmed by 6 bases and the J gene end by 0 bases; junction bases not matched to a gene: 7. The DNA for the CDR3 is TGTGCCAGTAGCCGGACTAGCGGGGGGGTTACTAGCACAGATACGCAGTATTTT. It encodes CASSRTSGGVTSTDTQYF.

Remarks on this clone: Other DNA sequences in the same sample also yield this CDR3. The chain links TRBV11-2 to TRBJ1-2, with 9 bases matching TRBD1. CDR1 and CDR2 from the germline V gene are SGHAT and FQNNGV. The CDR3 loop spans 14 amino acids. V dropped 1 base and J dropped 5; count of bases not matched to a gene: 2. The CDR3 region has the DNA TGTGCCAGCAGCTTAGTACAGGGGGCGTATGGCTACACCTTC. Residues: CASSLVQGAYGYTF.

The V gene is TRBV5-4, the J gene TRBJ2-1; 9 bases are shared with TRBD2. Germline V gene lookup returns CDR1 SGHNT and CDR2 YYREEE (reference sequence). V shed 4 bases and J 6 bases; nucleotides not matched to a gene: 8. The CDR3 has 15 residues. CDR3 in amino acids: CASSVGLAFSNEQFF. The CDR3 DNA reads as TGTGCCAGCAGCGTGGGACTAGCCTTCAGCAATGAGCAGTTCTTC.

V is TRBV28 and J is TRBJ1-5; D is unresolved. Trimming cost V 6 bases and J 0 bases, with 9 bases left between them. The CDR3 is 14 amino acids. Germline V CDR1 and CDR2: MDHEN, SYDVKM. In DNA, the CDR3 is TGTGCCAGCAGCCGCGGAAATAGCAATCAGCCCCAGCATTTT. It specifies CASSRGNSNQPQHF. The full variable domain, rest sourced from reference TRBV28 and TRBJ1-5, is DVKVTQSSRYLVKRTGEKVFLECVQDMDHENMFWYRQDPGLGLRLIYFSYDVKMKEKGDIPEGYSVSREKKERFSLILESASTNQTSMYLCASSRGNSNQPQHFGDGTRLSIL.

This rearrangement joins TRBV18 to TRBJ1-1; possibly TRBD1 for D (5 bases). The V end was cut by 0 bases, the J end by 0 bases, with 8 bases between. Germline V gene sequence: CDR1 KGHSH, CDR2 LQKENI. The CDR3 covers 15 residues. The CDR3 loop reads CASSPPGRVNTEAFF. In DNA form, the CDR3 reads TGTGCCAGCTCACCACCGGGCAGGGTGAACACTGAAGCTTTCTTT.

The chain combines TRBV4-1 with TRBJ2-1; 9 nucleotides align to TRBD1. Germline values: CDR1 MGHRA, CDR2 YSYEKL. V lost 4 bases, J lost 8 bases, and 12 bases stayed unmatched. The CDR3 totals 16 residues. The CDR3 DNA follows: TGCGCCAGCAGCCTCGCAGACAGGGGGATTTTCGATGAGCAGTTCTTC. It translates to CASSLADRGIFDEQFF.

V is TRBV27 and J is TRBJ2-7; possible D gene TRBD2, 6 bases. Germline V gene lookup returns CDR1 MNHEY and CDR2 SMNVEV (reference sequence). This CDR3 has 14 amino acids. V lost 6 bases and J 4 bases, leaving 16 bases between the germline ends. Written as DNA, the CDR3 is TGTGCCAGCAGCCCTGCGGGCGGGGCTTACGAGCAGTACTTC. It yields the protein CASSPAGGAYEQYF.